This T cell receptor beta chain was obtained from a study of T cell responses to AZD1222 COVID-19 vaccine. Assay used: immunoSEQ multiplex PCR; TCRdb lists only in-frame clones, some missing. The data contain some 40,000 clones, around three quarters of them singletons. Germline-derived CDR1 and CDR2 are MNHEY and SVGAGI. This CDR3 region has 15 residues. V was pared by 6 bases and J by 0 bases, with 11 bases between. Study outcomes and limitations: Baseline antibody screening turned up just five to seven seropositive AZD1222 recipients.

Of note for this clone: The antigen is unknown.

The receptor's source is an adult in good health. The specimen comprised peripheral blood, sampled on day 0 of AZD1222 vaccination. This rearrangement joins TRBV6-5 to TRBJ1-4, with a weak D call TRBD1 (5 bases). The CDR3 DNA reads TGTGCCAGCAGGGGAGACAGCGCAACTAATGAAAAACTGTTTTTT. Translated: CASRGDSATNEKLFF.